The present T cell receptor (beta chain) was sequenced within a study of blood T cells in healthy people across ages. The authors ran a second PCR of 7 to 11 cycles using a sample-barcoded 5' primer and a J-beta primer mix. TCRdb passed the 5' RACE reads through MiXCR, listing each CDR3 protein once. Here the sample spans approximately 1,000,000 distinct CDR3 sequences, under 55% being singletons. This clonotype appeared a few times. CDR3 size: 16 residues. CDR1 is LNHNV, CDR2 YYDKDF, per germline (reference sequence). Trimming took 5 bases from V and 1 from J, leaving 14 bases between them. The chain links TRBV15 to TRBJ1-4, with D possibly being TRBD1 (5 bases). What was sequenced was blood. The receptor was isolated from a woman aged 55 to 70 in good health. The CDR3: CATSVTGGKTNEKLFF. CDR3 bases: TGTGCCACCAGCGTAACAGGTGGTAAAACTAATGAAAAACTGTTTTTT. Together with reference TRBV15 and TRBJ1-4, the CDR3 gives the full variable domain: DAMVIQNPRYQVTQFGKPVTLSCSQTLNHNVMYWYQQKSSQAPKLLFHYYDKDFNNEADTPDNFQSRRPNTSFCFLDIRSPGLGDTAMYLCATSVTGGKTNEKLFFGSGTQLSVL.